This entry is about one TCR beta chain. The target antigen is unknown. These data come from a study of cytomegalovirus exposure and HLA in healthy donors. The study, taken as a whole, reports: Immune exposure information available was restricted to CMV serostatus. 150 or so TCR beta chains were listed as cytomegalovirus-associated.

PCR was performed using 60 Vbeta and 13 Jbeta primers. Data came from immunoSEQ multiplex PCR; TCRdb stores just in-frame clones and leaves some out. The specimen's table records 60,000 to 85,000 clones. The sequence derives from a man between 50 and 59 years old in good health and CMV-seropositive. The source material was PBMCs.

CDR3 bases: TGTGCCAGCAGGAAGACAGTGGGGGAGACCCAGTACTTC. Protein sequence: CASRKTVGETQYF. The chain links TRBV7-2 to TRBJ2-5; weak D call: TRBD1 (5 bases). The CDR3 runs to 13 residues. The V and J ends lost 6 bases and 5 bases respectively, with 13 bases between them. The germline CDR1 and CDR2 sequences are SGHTA and FQGNSA. Full variable domain (outside the CDR3, taken from reference TRBV7-2 and TRBJ2-5): GAGVSQSPSNKVTEKGKDVELRCDPISGHTALYWYRQSLGQGLEFLIYFQGNSAPDKSGLPSDRFSAERTGGSVSTLTIQRTQQEDSAVYLCASRKTVGETQYFGPGTRLLVL.